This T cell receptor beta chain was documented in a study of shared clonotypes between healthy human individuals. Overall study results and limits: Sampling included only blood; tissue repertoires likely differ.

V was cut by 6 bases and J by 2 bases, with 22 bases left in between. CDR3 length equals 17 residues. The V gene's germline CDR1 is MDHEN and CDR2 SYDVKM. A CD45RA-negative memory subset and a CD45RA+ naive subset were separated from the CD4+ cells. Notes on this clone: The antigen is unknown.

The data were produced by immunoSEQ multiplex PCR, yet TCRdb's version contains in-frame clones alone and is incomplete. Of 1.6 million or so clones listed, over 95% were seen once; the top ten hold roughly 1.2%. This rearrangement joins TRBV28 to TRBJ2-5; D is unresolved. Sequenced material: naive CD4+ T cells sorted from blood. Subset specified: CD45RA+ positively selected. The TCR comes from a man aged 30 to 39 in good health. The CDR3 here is CASSRGRAEDQQETQYF. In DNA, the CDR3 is TGTGCCAGCAGCCGCGGAAGGGCGGAAGATCAGCAAGAGACCCAGTACTTC. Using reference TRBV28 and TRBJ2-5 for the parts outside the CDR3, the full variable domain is DVKVTQSSRYLVKRTGEKVFLECVQDMDHENMFWYRQDPGLGLRLIYFSYDVKMKEKGDIPEGYSVSREKKERFSLILESASTNQTSMYLCASSRGRAEDQQETQYFGPGTRLLVL.